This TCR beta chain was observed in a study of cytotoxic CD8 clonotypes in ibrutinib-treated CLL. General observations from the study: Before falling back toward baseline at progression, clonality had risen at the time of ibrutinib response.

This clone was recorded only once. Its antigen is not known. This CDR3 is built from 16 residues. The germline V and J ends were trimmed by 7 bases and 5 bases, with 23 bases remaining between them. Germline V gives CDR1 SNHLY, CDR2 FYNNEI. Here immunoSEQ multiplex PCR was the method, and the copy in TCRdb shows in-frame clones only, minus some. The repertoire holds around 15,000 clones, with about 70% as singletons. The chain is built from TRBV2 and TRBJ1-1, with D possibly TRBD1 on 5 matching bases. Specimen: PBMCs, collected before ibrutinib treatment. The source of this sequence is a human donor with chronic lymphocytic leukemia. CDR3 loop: CASTTSYRHQGTEAFF. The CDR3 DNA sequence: TGTGCCAGCACTACTTCCTACCGCCATCAGGGAACTGAAGCTTTCTTT.